The 9 T cell receptor beta chains reported below all come from one sample, sequenced in a study of neurological immune-mediated disorders (dated by TCRdb to the late 2010s). Receptor libraries were prepared by 5' RACE. Sequencing took place on an Illumina HiSeq 2500. TCRdb reanalyzed the raw reads on its own, using fastp at Q25 for trimming and MiXCR for clone calling, and kept in-frame beta chains. Rows with a matching CDR3 protein are joined into one entry that keeps the most common DNA and genes. The sample yields roughly 60,000 distinct CDR3 sequences; 4.5% to 5.5% were counted once. The ten largest clones take up 3.4% of the sample. The sample consisted of PBMCs. These receptors originate from a woman between 45 and 65 years old with multiple sclerosis.

This clonotype was recorded many times. The V gene is TRBV7-9, the J gene TRBJ2-2, with no clear D. V was shortened by 5 bases and J by 4 bases, with 11 bases between the two germline ends. Germline V gene data show CDR1 as SEHNR and CDR2 as FQNEAQ (reference sequence). This CDR3 region has 14 residues. The CDR3 nucleotides read TGTGCCAGCAGCCGGACGTCTTCCACCGGGGAGCTGTTTTTT. Its protein product is CASSRTSSTGELFF. The whole variable domain, remainder taken from reference TRBV7-9 and TRBJ2-2, is DTGVSQNPRHKITKRGQNVTFRCDPISEHNRLYWYRQTLGQGPEFLTYFQNEAQLEKSRLLSDRFSAERPKGSFSTLEIQRTEQGDSAMYLCASSRTSSTGELFFGEGSRLTVL.

This clonotype showed up just a few times. This sequence joins TRBV6-5 and TRBJ1-2; TRBD1 might be the D (6 bases). Per germline, CDR1 MNHEY and CDR2 SVGAGI. The V and J ends lost 6 bases and 7 bases respectively, with 12 bases between them. The CDR3 is 12 residues long. The CDR3 bases are TGTGCCAGCAGGTCAACAGGGTCTGGCTACACCTTC. Translation gives CASRSTGSGYTF.

This sequence joins TRBV12-3 or TRBV12-4 and TRBJ2-7; 9 bases match TRBD1. CDR3 length: 13 residues. V shed 5 bases and J 10 bases; nucleotides not matched to a gene: 9. CDR3 residues: CASSPGDRVKQYF. The CDR3 DNA sequence: TGTGCCAGCAGTCCCGGGGACAGGGTAAAACAGTACTTC.

The chain couples TRBV5-1 to TRBJ2-7; 8 positions match TRBD2. The J segment lost 9 bases and the V segment lost 4 bases, leaving 18 bases of the junction unmatched. Germline values: CDR1 SGHRS, CDR2 YFSETQ. This CDR3 comprises 16 residues. DNA of the CDR3: TGCGCCAGCAGCCCGACGGTGGGACTAGGGAACCCTTGGCAGTACTTC. This codes for CASSPTVGLGNPWQYF.

This clonotype was seen many times. This chain uses TRBV12-3 or TRBV12-4 with TRBJ1-2; D is unresolved. This CDR3 comprises 11 residues. V was trimmed by 2 bases and J by 12 bases, leaving 10 bases between them. In DNA form, the CDR3 reads TGTGCCAGCAGTTTACCGGGATTGCACACCTTC. This codes for CASSLPGLHTF.

DNA of the CDR3: TGTGCCAGCAGCTTAGACGGGAAGGTGGGTGATACGCAGTATTTT. This gives the protein CASSLDGKVGDTQYF. The chain recombines TRBV7-6 with TRBJ2-3; D is perhaps TRBD2 (5 bases). CDR1 and CDR2 (germline): SGHVS, FNYEAQ. The V end was cut by 1 base, the J end by 6 bases, with 14 bases between. There are 15 residues in the CDR3. The complete variable domain, with remaining parts taken from reference TRBV7-6 and TRBJ2-3, reads GAGVSQSPRYKVTKRGQDVALRCDPISGHVSLYWYRQALGQGPEFLTYFNYEAQQDKSGLPNDRFSAERPEGSISTLTIQRTEQRDSAMYRCASSLDGKVGDTQYFGPGTRLTVL.

This clonotype was picked up many times. The CDR3 DNA reads TGTGCCAGCAGCTTAGCAGCGGGGGGGCCGTTAGAGACCCAGTACTTC. It codes for CASSLAAGGPLETQYF. The rearrangement uses TRBV7-8 and TRBJ2-5, with 10 positions matching TRBD2. The V segment lost 0 bases and the J segment 4 bases; nucleotides outside the gene matches: 5. Germline CDR1 SGHVS, CDR2 FQNEAQ. CDR3 length: 16 amino acids.

Many counts were recorded for this clonotype. The rearrangement joins TRBV7-9 to TRBJ1-4, with 9 bases aligning to TRBD1. The trim removed 4 bases at V and 6 bases at J, leaving 0 bases unmatched. CDR1 and CDR2 (germline): SEHNR, FQNEAQ (reference sequence). This CDR3 has 13 residues. The chain's CDR3 is CASSWDRDEKLFF. As DNA, the CDR3 is TGTGCCAGCAGCTGGGACAGGGATGAAAAACTGTTTTTT.

The rearrangement uses TRBV28 and TRBJ1-2; D might be TRBD1 (5 bases). This CDR3 is built from 15 residues. With 1 base removed from V and 6 bases from J, the gap between germline ends came to 15 bases. Germline V CDR1 and CDR2: MDHEN, SYDVKM. CDR3 in DNA: TGTGCCAGCAGTTTATCCCCAGGGCCGACGGATGGCTACACCTTC. Residues: CASSLSPGPTDGYTF.